A selection of T cell receptor beta chains follows, all from one sample in a study of blood T cell repertoires in COVID-19. The protocol was immunoSEQ multiplex PCR, while the TCRdb copy is restricted to in-frame clones and leaves out a portion. The sample lists roughly 200,000 clones, 80% to 90% occurring once. Sequencing was done on a sample of PBMCs or T cells enriched from blood (not recorded which). These receptors were taken from a woman aged 50 to 60 in a cohort exposed to, infected with or recovered from COVID-19 (not recorded which). The CDR3 runs from the conserved cysteine through the conserved F or W. The D gene is left open where the match is weak. Clone size is not always given. Where it is, it says once, few, many or a class for expanded clones.

NA,TRBD2,TRBJ2-7,TRBV4-3,CASSLQTSAVPYEQYF,TGCGCCAGCAGCCTACAAACTAGCGCCGTTCCTTACGAGCAGTACTTC
NA,TRBD1,TRBJ1-2,TRBV10-3,CAANGDSANYGYTF,TGTGCCGCCAATGGGGACAGTGCTAACTATGGCTACACCTTC
NA,NA,TRBJ1-1,TRBV20-1,CSASPAGVRTEAFF,TGCAGTGCTAGTCCGGCAGGGGTAAGGACTGAAGCTTTCTTT
few,NA,TRBJ2-2,TRBV11-1,CASSLQGATGELFF,TGTGCCAGCAGCTTACAGGGTGCCACCGGGGAGCTGTTTTTT
NA,NA,TRBJ2-7,TRBV11-2,CASSLVPRIYEQYF,TGTGCCAGCAGCTTAGTCCCTAGAATCTACGAGCAGTACTTC
NA,NA,TRBJ1-6,TRBV5-4,CASSRAEGRGSPLHF,TGTGCCAGCAGCCGCGCGGAGGGGAGAGGATCACCCCTCCACTTT
NA,NA,TRBJ1-4,TRBV15,CATNPRGTNEKLFF,TGTGCCACCAACCCGCGCGGCACTAATGAAAAACTGTTTTTT
few,TRBD1,TRBJ1-2,TRBV15,CATSRDSGTGRYYGYTF,TGTGCCACCAGCAGAGATTCCGGGACAGGGAGATATTATGGCTACACCTTC
NA,TRBD2,TRBJ2-7,TRBV7-2,CASSVTSGETYEQYF,TGTGCCAGCAGCGTAACTAGCGGGGAGACCTACGAGCAGTACTTC
NA,TRBD2,TRBJ2-7,TRBV7-2,CASSSQGSGGSYEQYF,TGTGCCAGCAGTTCTCAGGGCAGCGGGGGTTCCTACGAGCAGTACTTC
few,NA,TRBJ1-2,TRBV2,CASSDAGAGGYTF,TGTGCCAGCAGTGACGCAGGGGCTGGGGGCTACACCTTC
NA,NA,TRBJ2-3,TRBV29-1,CSVELSFTDTQYF,TGCAGCGTTGAACTCAGTTTCACAGATACGCAGTATTTT
NA,NA,TRBJ2-1,TRBV5-1,CASSLLVAGNEQFF,TGCGCCAGCAGCTTGCTGGTGGCGGGGAATGAGCAGTTCTTC
NA,TRBD1,TRBJ2-7,TRBV27,CASSPSGTGVGEQYF,TGTGCCAGCAGCCCTTCCGGGACAGGGGTAGGCGAGCAGTACTTC
many,NA,TRBJ2-7,TRBV4-3,CASSQGHRSYEQYF,TGCGCCAGCAGCCAGGGACACCGCTCCTACGAGCAGTACTTC
NA,TRBD1,TRBJ1-1,TRBV19,CASRWTGNTEAFF,TGTGCCAGTCGCTGGACAGGGAACACTGAAGCTTTCTTT
NA,TRBD1,TRBJ2-7,TRBV6-2/TRBV6-3,CASSHGQGGHEQYF,TGTGCCAGCAGTCACGGACAGGGCGGCCACGAGCAGTACTTC
NA,NA,TRBJ1-5,TRBV24-1,CATSDLGRGVDQPQHF,TGTGCCACCAGTGATTTGGGCAGGGGTGTCGATCAGCCCCAGCATTTT
NA,TRBD1,TRBJ1-1,TRBV3-1/TRBV3-2,CASSATGARNTEAFF,TGTGCCAGCAGCGCAACAGGGGCTCGAAACACTGAAGCTTTCTTT
NA,NA,TRBJ1-1,TRBV11-3,CASSLDGGKTEAFF,TGTGCCAGCAGCTTAGATGGGGGGAAAACTGAAGCTTTCTTT
once,NA,TRBJ2-4,TRBV18,CASSPLGQQNIQYF,TGTGCCAGCTCACCCCTAGGACAGCAAAACATTCAGTACTTC
NA,NA,TRBJ1-1,TRBV30,CAWSVQAFTEAFF,TGTGCCTGGAGTGTACAAGCGTTCACTGAAGCTTTCTTT
NA,TRBD2,TRBJ2-6,TRBV6-6,CASSQGPFSGGPSGANVLTF,TGTGCCAGCAGCCAAGGCCCCTTTAGCGGGGGTCCCTCTGGGGCCAACGTCCTGACTTTC
NA,NA,TRBJ2-1,TRBV24-1,CATSEGSGRSYNEQFF,TGTGCCACCAGTGAGGGGAGCGGACGATCCTACAATGAGCAGTTCTTC
once,NA,TRBJ1-2,TRBV15,CATSEDSTNYGYTF,TGTGCCACCAGCGAGGACAGTACTAACTATGGCTACACCTTC
few,TRBD2,TRBJ2-3,TRBV10-3,CAIRRGSGGGNDTQYF,TGTGCCATCCGGAGGGGTAGCGGGGGTGGAAACGATACGCAGTATTTT
NA,TRBD1,TRBJ1-6,TRBV2,CASSRDRVVSPLHF,TGTGCCAGCAGTCGCGACAGGGTGGTTTCACCCCTCCACTTT
NA,NA,TRBJ2-1,TRBV24-1,CATSDLVSRSYNEQFF,TGTGCCACCAGTGATTTGGTTAGTCGCTCCTACAATGAGCAGTTCTTC
NA,NA,TRBJ2-5,TRBV29-1,CSVEESRFQETQYF,TGCAGCGTTGAAGAGTCCCGGTTCCAAGAGACCCAGTACTTC
NA,TRBD1,TRBJ1-1,TRBV7-6,CASSLRDGQGYTEAFF,TGTGCCAGCAGCCTTAGAGACGGACAGGGTTACACTGAAGCTTTCTTT
NA,NA,TRBJ2-5,TRBV18,CASSPPGSGGETQYF,TGTGCCAGCTCACCCCCCGGGTCAGGGGGGGAGACCCAGTACTTC
NA,NA,TRBJ2-1,TRBV6-2/TRBV6-3,CASSYLAGYNEQFF,TGTGCCAGCAGTTACTTGGCGGGTTACAATGAGCAGTTCTTC
NA,TRBD2,TRBJ2-7,TRBV7-2,CASSSAVGPGGFSYEQYF,TGTGCCAGCAGCTCGGCCGTCGGCCCGGGGGGGTTCTCCTACGAGCAGTACTTC
NA,TRBD2,TRBJ2-1,TRBV30,CACAGGPDEQFF,TGTGCCTGTGCGGGGGGGCCCGATGAGCAGTTCTTC
NA,NA,TRBJ2-4,TRBV3-1/TRBV3-2,CASSQDSGWASRYF,TGTGCCAGCAGCCAAGATTCCGGCTGGGCTTCTCGCTACTTC
once,NA,TRBJ1-4,TRBV7-6,CASSLRGFGNEKLFF,TGTGCCAGCAGCTTAAGGGGGTTCGGCAATGAAAAACTGTTTTTT
once,TRBD1,TRBJ2-7,TRBV28,CASSSGQGVYEQYF,TGTGCCAGCAGTTCCGGACAGGGGGTCTACGAGCAGTACTTC
NA,NA,TRBJ1-2,TRBV3-1/TRBV3-2,CASSPRTRGASNGYTF,TGTGCCAGCAGCCCTAGGACAAGGGGCGCGTCTAATGGCTACACCTTC
NA,NA,TRBJ2-6,TRBV5-1,CASSIRSGANVLTF,TGCGCCAGCAGCATCCGCTCTGGGGCCAACGTCCTGACTTTC
NA,NA,TRBJ2-7,TRBV7-3,CASSLGSGAYEQYF,TGTGCCAGCAGCCTAGGAAGCGGTGCCTACGAGCAGTACTTC
NA,NA,TRBJ1-1,TRBV18,CASSNVGAPNTEAFF,TGTGCCAGCTCAAATGTTGGGGCGCCGAACACTGAAGCTTTCTTT
NA,NA,TRBJ1-1,TRBV15,CATSRARGSTEAFF,TGTGCCACCAGCAGAGCACGGGGGTCCACTGAAGCTTTCTTT
NA,NA,TRBJ1-2,TRBV3-1/TRBV3-2,CASSLREGVGYTF,TGTGCCAGCAGCCTACGGGAGGGGGTTGGCTACACCTTC
NA,TRBD1,TRBJ1-6,TRBV6-2/TRBV6-3,CASSYFGTGGSPLHF,TGTGCCAGCAGTTATTTTGGGACAGGGGGATCACCCCTCCACTTT
NA,TRBD1,TRBJ1-2,TRBV9,CASSVGQGARGYTF,TGTGCCAGCAGCGTAGGACAGGGGGCGCGCGGCTACACCTTC
NA,TRBD2,TRBJ2-5,TRBV11-2,CASSWDGAGGFETQYF,TGTGCCAGCAGCTGGGACGGGGCGGGGGGCTTCGAGACCCAGTACTTC
NA,TRBD1,TRBJ2-5,TRBV2,CASILDRAVYQETQYF,TGTGCCAGCATCCTGGACAGGGCGGTTTACCAAGAGACCCAGTACTTC
NA,NA,TRBJ1-1,TRBV12-5,CASSQDLNTEAFF,TGTGCTAGTAGTCAGGACTTGAACACTGAAGCTTTCTTT
NA,NA,TRBJ1-6,TRBV6-4,CASSDEGDECSPLHF,TGTGCCAGCAGTGACGAGGGAGATGAATGTTCACCCCTCCACTTT
NA,NA,TRBJ1-5,TRBV5-1,CASSSGGLGQPQHF,TGCGCCAGCAGCTCGGGTGGGTTGGGTCAGCCCCAGCATTTT
once,NA,TRBJ1-4,TRBV4-3,CASSQGRGPGEKLFF,TGCGCCAGCAGCCAAGGACGTGGGCCGGGGGAAAAACTGTTTTTT
NA,NA,TRBJ1-1,TRBV11-3,CASSETQDTEAFF,TGTGCCAGCAGCGAGACCCAGGACACTGAAGCTTTCTTT